A selection of T cell receptor beta chains follows, all from one sample in a study of blood T cell repertoires in COVID-19. Profiling relied on immunoSEQ multiplex PCR, and the TCRdb table lists in-frame clones only, not all of them. The data contain around 130,000 clones, about nine tenths of them seen just once; the ten biggest clones take up around 4.6%. Sample: peripheral blood. These receptors were collected from a man in his sixties with COVID-19, enrolled during active disease. Both conserved end residues are part of each CDR3. D genes are given only for firm matches. Rows may omit the clone size; those that give it use once, few, many or a size class.

clone size: -
D gene: TRBD2
J gene: TRBJ2-1
V gene: TRBV11-1
CDR3 protein: CASSLGLADDNEQFF
CDR3 DNA: TGTGCCAGCAGCTTGGGACTAGCGGATGACAATGAGCAGTTCTTC

clone size: -
D gene: -
J gene: TRBJ1-6
V gene: TRBV9
CDR3 protein: CASSEEGGPTYNSPLHF
CDR3 DNA: TGTGCCAGCAGCGAGGAGGGGGGGCCAACCTATAATTCACCCCTCCACTTT

clone size: once
D gene: -
J gene: TRBJ2-5
V gene: TRBV3-1/TRBV3-2
CDR3 protein: CASSQYDEGTQYF
CDR3 DNA: TGTGCCAGCAGCCAATACGATGAGGGGACCCAGTACTTC

clone size: -
D gene: -
J gene: TRBJ2-7
V gene: TRBV10-3
CDR3 protein: CAIQPGLVYEQYF
CDR3 DNA: TGTGCCATCCAACCGGGACTTGTGTACGAGCAGTACTTC

clone size: -
D gene: TRBD1
J gene: TRBJ1-2
V gene: TRBV10-1
CDR3 protein: CATTGEAYYTF
CDR3 DNA: TGCGCCACAACAGGGGAAGCTTACTACACCTTC

clone size: -
D gene: -
J gene: TRBJ1-2
V gene: TRBV7-2
CDR3 protein: CASSLESVPNYGYTF
CDR3 DNA: TGTGCCAGCAGCTTAGAATCGGTTCCTAACTATGGCTACACCTTC

clone size: -
D gene: -
J gene: TRBJ1-2
V gene: TRBV3-1/TRBV3-2
CDR3 protein: CASSQDRVAAEGYTF
CDR3 DNA: TGTGCCAGCAGCCAAGATCGTGTCGCGGCGGAAGGCTACACCTTC

clone size: -
D gene: TRBD1
J gene: TRBJ1-1
V gene: TRBV29-1
CDR3 protein: CSVHGQGMNTEAFF
CDR3 DNA: TGCAGCGTTCACGGACAGGGCATGAACACTGAAGCTTTCTTT

clone size: -
D gene: TRBD2
J gene: TRBJ2-5
V gene: TRBV5-1
CDR3 protein: CASSLPGLAGETQYF
CDR3 DNA: TGCGCCAGCAGCCTCCCGGGACTAGCGGGAGAGACCCAGTACTTC

clone size: -
D gene: -
J gene: TRBJ1-1
V gene: TRBV20-1
CDR3 protein: CSVTANTEAFF
CDR3 DNA: TGCAGTGTTACTGCGAACACTGAAGCTTTCTTT

clone size: -
D gene: TRBD1
J gene: TRBJ1-1
V gene: TRBV6-5
CDR3 protein: CASTPGQGTAEAFF
CDR3 DNA: TGTGCCAGCACCCCGGGACAGGGGACGGCTGAAGCTTTCTTT

clone size: -
D gene: -
J gene: TRBJ2-7
V gene: TRBV19
CDR3 protein: CASSTGPGSAEYF
CDR3 DNA: TGTGCCAGTAGTACTGGGCCCGGGAGCGCGGAGTACTTC

clone size: few
D gene: -
J gene: TRBJ2-7
V gene: TRBV2
CDR3 protein: CASSDEEYEQYF
CDR3 DNA: TGTGCCAGCAGTGACGAGGAATACGAGCAGTACTTC

clone size: -
D gene: -
J gene: TRBJ2-1
V gene: TRBV5-1
CDR3 protein: CASSLGGGEQFF
CDR3 DNA: TGCGCCAGCAGCTTAGGGGGTGGTGAGCAGTTCTTC

clone size: -
D gene: -
J gene: TRBJ2-7
V gene: TRBV9
CDR3 protein: CASSVGPSERTYEQYF
CDR3 DNA: TGTGCCAGCAGCGTGGGCCCTAGCGAACGAACCTACGAGCAGTACTTC

clone size: -
D gene: -
J gene: TRBJ1-1
V gene: TRBV10-1
CDR3 protein: CASSGYQGMNTEAFF
CDR3 DNA: TGCGCCAGCAGTGGCTACCAGGGGATGAACACTGAAGCTTTCTTT

clone size: -
D gene: TRBD1
J gene: TRBJ1-4
V gene: TRBV4-2
CDR3 protein: CASSQASGGTNEKLFF
CDR3 DNA: TGTGCCAGCAGCCAAGCGTCAGGGGGAACTAATGAAAAACTGTTTTTT

clone size: -
D gene: -
J gene: TRBJ1-4
V gene: TRBV19
CDR3 protein: CASSTGSTNEKLFF
CDR3 DNA: TGTGCCAGTAGTACGGGGTCCACTAATGAAAAACTGTTTTTT

clone size: -
D gene: -
J gene: TRBJ2-3
V gene: TRBV28
CDR3 protein: CASSLPFTDTQYF
CDR3 DNA: TGTGCCAGCAGTTTACCCTTCACAGATACGCAGTATTTT

clone size: -
D gene: TRBD1
J gene: TRBJ1-5
V gene: TRBV11-2
CDR3 protein: CASSQGTGSYYQPQHF
CDR3 DNA: TGTGCCAGCAGCCAAGGGACAGGGAGTTACTATCAGCCCCAGCATTTT

clone size: -
D gene: -
J gene: TRBJ2-3
V gene: TRBV28
CDR3 protein: CASTMTDITDTQYF
CDR3 DNA: TGTGCCAGCACTATGACAGACATCACAGATACGCAGTATTTT

clone size: once
D gene: TRBD2
J gene: TRBJ2-2
V gene: TRBV30
CDR3 protein: CAWSVTGGRTGELFF
CDR3 DNA: TGTGCCTGGAGTGTAACGGGAGGAAGGACCGGGGAGCTGTTTTTT

clone size: once
D gene: -
J gene: TRBJ2-1
V gene: TRBV7-7
CDR3 protein: CASSTRLENEQFF
CDR3 DNA: TGTGCTAGCAGCACAAGACTAGAAAATGAGCAGTTCTTC

clone size: -
D gene: TRBD1
J gene: TRBJ2-7
V gene: TRBV5-1
CDR3 protein: CASSLRQGHEQYF
CDR3 DNA: TGCGCCAGCAGCTTAAGACAGGGGCACGAGCAGTACTTC

clone size: -
D gene: TRBD1
J gene: TRBJ2-1
V gene: TRBV4-1
CDR3 protein: CASSQFPVDRGNNEQFF
CDR3 DNA: TGCGCCAGCAGCCAATTCCCGGTCGACAGGGGGAACAATGAGCAGTTCTTC

clone size: -
D gene: -
J gene: TRBJ2-7
V gene: TRBV6-5
CDR3 protein: CASSSVLFGKYEQYF
CDR3 DNA: TGTGCCAGCAGTTCGGTTCTCTTCGGGAAATACGAGCAGTACTTC

clone size: -
D gene: TRBD1
J gene: TRBJ2-7
V gene: TRBV6-6
CDR3 protein: CASSPGPGTGLNEQYF
CDR3 DNA: TGTGCCAGCAGCCCAGGCCCTGGGACAGGGCTCAACGAGCAGTACTTC

clone size: -
D gene: -
J gene: TRBJ2-7
V gene: TRBV2
CDR3 protein: CASSVSILDEQYF
CDR3 DNA: TGTGCCAGCAGTGTGTCTATTCTGGACGAGCAGTACTTC

clone size: -
D gene: -
J gene: TRBJ1-5
V gene: TRBV4-1
CDR3 protein: CASSQASTFNQPQHF
CDR3 DNA: TGCGCCAGCAGCCAAGCTTCTACCTTCAATCAGCCCCAGCATTTT

clone size: -
D gene: -
J gene: TRBJ1-1
V gene: TRBV12-5
CDR3 protein: CASAGEGGIIAFF
CDR3 DNA: TGTGCTAGTGCCGGAGAGGGGGGGATCATAGCTTTCTTT

clone size: -
D gene: -
J gene: TRBJ2-1
V gene: TRBV27
CDR3 protein: CASSWGGRENEQFF
CDR3 DNA: TGTGCCAGCAGTTGGGGCGGCCGGGAGAATGAGCAGTTCTTC

clone size: -
D gene: TRBD2
J gene: TRBJ2-1
V gene: TRBV7-2
CDR3 protein: CASPGSGIYNEQFF
CDR3 DNA: TGTGCGAGCCCGGGGAGCGGGATCTACAATGAGCAGTTCTTC

clone size: -
D gene: TRBD1
J gene: TRBJ1-2
V gene: TRBV6-2/TRBV6-3
CDR3 protein: CASSPDRGRSGYTF
CDR3 DNA: TGTGCCAGCAGTCCGGACAGGGGAAGGAGCGGCTACACCTTC

clone size: -
D gene: TRBD1
J gene: TRBJ1-1
V gene: TRBV7-8
CDR3 protein: CASSLRTGAVGTEAFF
CDR3 DNA: TGTGCCAGCAGCTTGAGGACAGGGGCCGTAGGCACTGAAGCTTTCTTT

clone size: -
D gene: TRBD2
J gene: TRBJ2-3
V gene: TRBV9
CDR3 protein: CASSVGTSGTSDTQYF
CDR3 DNA: TGTGCCAGCAGCGTAGGGACTAGCGGGACGTCAGATACGCAGTATTTT

clone size: -
D gene: TRBD2
J gene: TRBJ2-3
V gene: TRBV4-2
CDR3 protein: CASSQEVAGVTDTQYF
CDR3 DNA: TGTGCCAGCAGCCAAGAAGTAGCGGGAGTGACAGATACGCAGTATTTT

clone size: -
D gene: TRBD2
J gene: TRBJ2-5
V gene: TRBV10-3
CDR3 protein: CAISLGAGEGETQYF
CDR3 DNA: TGTGCCATCAGCCTCGGGGCGGGAGAGGGTGAGACCCAGTACTTC

clone size: -
D gene: -
J gene: TRBJ2-5
V gene: TRBV11-2
CDR3 protein: CASSGRLVETQYF
CDR3 DNA: TGTGCCAGCAGCGGCCGACTAGTTGAGACCCAGTACTTC

clone size: -
D gene: -
J gene: TRBJ2-3
V gene: TRBV12-3/TRBV12-4
CDR3 protein: CASNRAETDTQYF
CDR3 DNA: TGTGCCAGCAACAGGGCGGAGACAGATACGCAGTATTTT

clone size: -
D gene: -
J gene: TRBJ1-3
V gene: TRBV10-3
CDR3 protein: CAISERRTDSGNTIYF
CDR3 DNA: TGTGCCATCAGTGAGCGCCGGACAGACTCTGGAAACACCATATATTTT

clone size: -
D gene: -
J gene: TRBJ1-1
V gene: TRBV28
CDR3 protein: CASSFPGQPNTEAFF
CDR3 DNA: TGTGCCAGCAGTTTTCCCGGACAGCCGAACACTGAAGCTTTCTTT

clone size: -
D gene: -
J gene: TRBJ2-2
V gene: TRBV29-1
CDR3 protein: CSVGNRATGELFF
CDR3 DNA: TGCAGCGTTGGAAACAGGGCAACCGGGGAGCTGTTTTTT

clone size: -
D gene: -
J gene: TRBJ2-5
V gene: TRBV29-1
CDR3 protein: CSVGAASRETQYF
CDR3 DNA: TGCAGCGTTGGGGCCGCTTCGAGAGAGACCCAGTACTTC

clone size: -
D gene: -
J gene: TRBJ1-4
V gene: TRBV6-6
CDR3 protein: CASSRGPGGAEKLFF
CDR3 DNA: TGTGCCAGCAGCCGGGGCCCCGGAGGGGCTGAAAAACTGTTTTTT

clone size: -
D gene: TRBD1
J gene: TRBJ2-7
V gene: TRBV5-1
CDR3 protein: CASSGQGVSYEQYF
CDR3 DNA: TGCGCCAGCAGCGGACAGGGTGTCTCCTACGAGCAGTACTTC